Listed here are 23 T cell receptor beta chains from one sample, sequenced in a study of shared clonotypes between healthy human individuals. Using immunoSEQ multiplex PCR, the repertoire was profiled, and TCRdb retains in-frame clones only, with some absent. The table records some 2,000,000 clones, around 96% of them present only once. CD45RO negativity and positive selection for CCR7 defined naive CD8 cells, a population that excluded terminally differentiated effector memory CD45RA+ cells. Sample: naive CD8+ T cells sorted from blood. The receptors here all came from a young man in good health.

This clone appeared a few times. In the same sample, other DNA sequences code for this CDR3. Here the CDR3 DNA reads TGTGCCAGCAGTGAAGGTCAGCCCCAGCATTTT. It translates to CASSEGQPQHF. V gene TRBV6-1 combines with J gene TRBJ1-5; D gene uncertain. This CDR3 has 11 amino acids. Looked up from germline, CDR1 is MNHNS and CDR2 is SASEGT. V shed 1 base and J shed 6 bases, with 1 base lying between them.

CDR3 coding DNA: TGTGCCAGCAGCTCTACGACAGGGCCCAACGAGCAGTACTTC. The encoded protein is CASSSTTGPNEQYF. The chain uses TRBV7-9 and TRBJ2-7, with 7 nucleotides matching TRBD1. The V segment lost 4 bases and the J segment 5 bases; nucleotides outside the gene matches: 8. The CDR3 loop spans 14 amino acids. Germline V gene lookup returns CDR1 SEHNR and CDR2 FQNEAQ (reference sequence).

This clone was recorded only once. This chain uses TRBV7-9 with TRBJ2-3; D call uncertain. V dropped 6 bases and J dropped 1 base, with 8 bases sitting between them. This CDR3 is built from 13 residues. CDR1 and CDR2 (germline): SEHNR, FQNEAQ (reference sequence). CDR3 region: CASRSAGTDTQYF. CDR3 nucleotides: TGTGCCAGCAGGTCCGCGGGCACAGATACGCAGTATTTT.

The genes are TRBV5-6 and TRBJ2-7; possibly TRBD2 for D (6 bases). CDR3 length equals 14 residues. The germline gives CDR1 SGHDT, CDR2 YYEEEE. With 0 bases removed from V and 6 bases from J, the gap between germline ends came to 13 bases. The CDR3 DNA reads as TGTGCCAGCAGCTTGGCTAGCGCCGTCGGCGAGCAGTACTTC. It encodes CASSLASAVGEQYF. Combining the CDR3 with reference TRBV5-6 and TRBJ2-7 gives the whole variable domain DAGVTQSPTHLIKTRGQQVTLRCSPKSGHDTVSWYQQALGQGPQFIFQYYEEEERQRGNFPDRFSGHQFPNYSSELNVNALLLGDSALYLCASSLASAVGEQYFGPGTRLTVT.

In this sample, this clone turned up once. J is TRBJ2-5 and V is TRBV5-8; perhaps D is TRBD1 or TRBD2 (6 bases each). The CDR3 is 16 residues long. V was trimmed by 0 bases and J by 0 bases, leaving 12 bases between them. From germline, CDR1 is SGHTS and CDR2 YDEGEE. The CDR3 DNA sequence: TGTGCCAGCAGCTTGGAGGGGGGCGGGTACCAAGAGACCCAGTACTTC. Residues: CASSLEGGGYQETQYF.

J is TRBJ2-7 and V is TRBV18, with unresolved D. This CDR3 is 13 amino acids long. Per the germline V gene, CDR1 is KGHSH and CDR2 is LQKENI. The ends were cut back, 3 bases at V and 4 bases at J, with 10 bases in the middle. The CDR3 sequence: CASSPEWAYEQYF. In nucleotides, the CDR3 is TGTGCCAGCTCACCGGAATGGGCATACGAGCAGTACTTC.

Concerning this clone: The identical CDR3 is also encoded by other nucleotide sequences in the sample. The rearrangement links TRBV28 to TRBJ1-6; 7 positions agree with TRBD1. The CDR3 loop spans 14 amino acids. Germline-derived CDR1 and CDR2 are MDHEN and SYDVKM. The trim removed 2 bases at V and 5 bases at J, leaving 0 bases unmatched. CDR3 region: CASSLTGDNSPLHF. For the CDR3, the DNA is TGTGCCAGCAGTTTAACAGGGGATAATTCACCCCTCCACTTT.

The chain combines TRBV4-1 with TRBJ2-7; D is possibly TRBD2 (6 bases). Germline V gene lookup returns CDR1 MGHRA and CDR2 YSYEKL. V was clipped by 0 bases and J by 7 bases, with 13 bases between them. CDR3 size: 14 residues. CDR3 amino acids: CASSQEGLPSEQYF. The CDR3 coding sequence is TGCGCCAGCAGCCAAGAAGGACTACCGTCGGAGCAGTACTTC.

The chain combines TRBV30 with TRBJ1-2; a weak D match, TRBD1 (6 bases). The CDR3 runs to 12 residues. The V gene lost 3 bases and the J gene lost 6 bases, with 11 bases spanning the gap. Germline CDR1 GTSNPN, CDR2 SVGIG (reference sequence). CDR3 DNA: TGTGCCTGGAGCGGGGGCGGGAATGGCTACACCTTC. Protein sequence: CAWSGGGNGYTF. Variable domain in full (rest from reference TRBV30 and TRBJ1-2): SQTIHQWPATLVQPVGSPLSLECTVEGTSNPNLYWYRQAAGRGLQLLFYSVGIGQISSEVPQNLSASRPQDRQFILSSKKLLLSDSGFYLCAWSGGGNGYTFGSGTRLTVV.

CDR3 residues: CASSIWGSDTQYF. The CDR3 DNA reads as TGTGCCAGCTCAATCTGGGGTTCAGATACGCAGTATTTT. The chain has TRBV27 and TRBJ2-3; D ambiguous. This CDR3 comprises 13 residues. The germline CDR1 and CDR2 sequences are MNHEY and SMNVEV (reference sequence). The V gene lost 8 bases and the J gene lost 4 bases, with 13 bases spanning the gap.

Details on this clone: This CDR3 is also generated by other DNA sequences in the sample. V is TRBV2 and J is TRBJ1-1, with unresolved D. Germline values: CDR1 SNHLY, CDR2 FYNNEI. This CDR3 has 12 residues. With 5 bases removed from V and 1 base from J, the gap between germline ends came to 5 bases. The CDR3 DNA follows: TGTGCCAGCAGTACAGAGAACACTGAAGCTTTCTTT. It codes for CASSTENTEAFF.

This clone appeared once. The same CDR3 arises from other DNA sequences in this sample as well. CDR3 sequence: CASSLVGGGTDTQYF. The CDR3 DNA is TGTGCCAGCAGCTTAGTGGGGGGCGGCACAGATACGCAGTATTTT. The V and J genes are TRBV7-9 and TRBJ2-3; TRBD1 or TRBD2 may be the D gene (6 bases each). CDR3 length equals 15 residues. V was shortened by 1 base and J by 1 base, with 9 bases between the two germline ends. Germline values: CDR1 SEHNR, CDR2 FQNEAQ (reference sequence).

This rearrangement joins TRBV5-4 to TRBJ2-1; no clear D gene. Germline CDR1 is SGHNT and CDR2 is YYREEE (reference sequence). V was shortened by 1 base and J by 3 bases, with 5 bases between the two germline ends. CDR3 length: 13 amino acids. The CDR3 region has the DNA TGTGCCAGCAGCTTGTACAGCTACAATGAGCAGTTCTTC. Amino acid sequence: CASSLYSYNEQFF.

The sample holds one count of this clone. The V call is TRBV4-1, the J call TRBJ2-2; D is unresolved. The CDR3 is 17 amino acids. CDR1 MGHRA and CDR2 YSYEKL come from the germline V gene. V gave up 0 bases and J gave up 4 bases, with 15 bases separating them. CDR3 bases: TGCGCCAGCAGCCAAGAAAATTTACCCGTAATCACCGGGGAGCTGTTTTTT. Protein: CASSQENLPVITGELFF.

This clone was recorded once. The chain employs TRBV15 and TRBJ1-4; D not resolved. V was trimmed by 0 bases and J by 0 bases, leaving 17 bases between them. The CDR3 has 19 residues. Germline V gene sequence: CDR1 LNHNV, CDR2 YYDKDF (reference sequence). CDR3 bases: TGTGCCACCAGCAGAGATTTGATGGAGCCCATTGCAACTAATGAAAAACTGTTTTTT. This sequence encodes CATSRDLMEPIATNEKLFF.

The rearrangement links TRBV7-8 to TRBJ2-3; 9 bases are shared with TRBD2. The CDR3 loop spans 16 amino acids. Germline V gives CDR1 SGHVS, CDR2 FQNEAQ. The V segment lost 5 bases and the J segment 1 base; nucleotides outside the gene matches: 7. The CDR3 DNA follows: TGTGCCAGCAGCCCAGGGCCTAGCGGGGGCACAGATACGCAGTATTTT. The encoded protein is CASSPGPSGGTDTQYF.

The rearrangement joins TRBV2 to TRBJ2-7; D unresolved. This CDR3 is built from 13 residues. Per germline, CDR1 SNHLY and CDR2 FYNNEI. Trimming removed 6 bases at V and 1 base at J, with 10 bases between. The CDR3 DNA reads TGTGCCAGCAGGGGTCCGGTATCCTACGAGCAGTACTTC. It encodes CASRGPVSYEQYF.

This sequence joins TRBV10-1 and TRBJ2-1; D tentatively reads TRBD1 or TRBD2 (6 bases each). Trimming cost V 2 bases and J 8 bases, with 16 bases left between them. The CDR3 has 15 residues. CDR1 and CDR2 (germline): WNHNN, SYGVQD (reference sequence). The CDR3 protein is CASSEGGGVWDEQFF. Written as DNA, the CDR3 is TGCGCCAGCAGTGAGGGGGGCGGGGTCTGGGATGAGCAGTTCTTC.

This clone was recorded once. V usage is TRBV28 and J usage is TRBJ1-4, with D tentatively TRBD1 (6 bases). The CDR3 runs 15 residues. The germline V and J ends were trimmed by 1 base and 4 bases, with 10 bases remaining between them. Per germline, CDR1 MDHEN and CDR2 SYDVKM. CDR3 nucleotides: TGTGCCAGCAGTTTATTGGACAGCGTTAATGAAAAACTGTTTTTT. This encodes CASSLLDSVNEKLFF.

The sample holds one count of this clone. The V call is TRBV7-9, the J call TRBJ2-4; D is possibly TRBD1 or TRBD2 (5 bases each). CDR3 length: 19 amino acids. Germline assignment: CDR1 SEHNR and CDR2 FQNEAQ (reference sequence). The germline V and J ends were trimmed by 1 base and 6 bases, with 25 bases remaining between them. The CDR3 nucleotides read TGTGCCAGCAGCTTAGGGGTTGAGAGGGCGGAGGACATTAGAAACATTCAGTACTTC. Amino acids: CASSLGVERAEDIRNIQYF.

J is TRBJ2-7 and V is TRBV30; tentatively, D is TRBD2 (6 bases). Trimming stripped 3 bases from V and 3 bases from J, with 15 bases between. This CDR3 is built from 14 residues. CDR1 and CDR2 (germline): GTSNPN, SVGIG (reference sequence). CDR3 in DNA: TGTGCCTGGAGCGGGGCGGCGGGGAACTACGAGCAGTACTTC. This gives the protein CAWSGAAGNYEQYF.

This sequence joins TRBV4-2 and TRBJ2-2; D remains unclear. Germline lookup yields CDR1 LGHNA and CDR2 YNFKEQ. This CDR3 spans 17 amino acids. The V end lost 0 bases, the J end lost 0 bases, and 11 bases lay between the germline ends. CDR3 bases: TGTGCCAGCAGCCAAGATTATGGTACCGCGAACACCGGGGAGCTGTTTTTT. Translated: CASSQDYGTANTGELFF.

The rearrangement links TRBV7-3 to TRBJ2-7; D remains unclear. The V end lost 6 bases, the J end lost 6 bases, and 24 bases lay between the germline ends. Germline V gene data show CDR1 as SGHTA and CDR2 as FQGTGA. This CDR3 is built from 16 residues. CDR3 loop: CASSNPLASPESEQYF. The CDR3 DNA follows: TGTGCCAGCAGTAATCCCCTGGCCTCTCCCGAGAGCGAGCAGTACTTC.